This T cell receptor beta chain stems from a study of T cells in Graves' hyperthyroidism and ophthalmopathy. Background on the study: The blood sample was taken at first diagnosis, before treatment began.

The V gene lost 0 bases and the J gene lost 2 bases, with 12 bases spanning the gap. The CDR3 has 16 residues. The germline V gene encodes CDR1 MNHEY and CDR2 SVGEGT. TCR beta CDR3 regions were amplified from RNA transcripts. Primed by the HTBI set, a first-round RT-PCR was run on the TCR CDR3. TCRdb reanalysed the multiplex PCR reads using MiXCR and keeps one entry per CDR3 protein. The sample holds about 420,000 distinct CDR3 sequences, 12% to 15% seen once. Source material for PBMCs was roughly 10 ml fresh peripheral blood. V gene TRBV6-2 or TRBV6-3 combines with J gene TRBJ2-3; no clear D. The receptor's source is a young woman with Graves' hyperthyroidism. Material: blood. The CDR3 sequence: CASSYSPAQNTDTQYF. Written as DNA, the CDR3 is TGTGCCAGCAGTTACTCACCAGCCCAGAACACAGATACGCAGTATTTT.